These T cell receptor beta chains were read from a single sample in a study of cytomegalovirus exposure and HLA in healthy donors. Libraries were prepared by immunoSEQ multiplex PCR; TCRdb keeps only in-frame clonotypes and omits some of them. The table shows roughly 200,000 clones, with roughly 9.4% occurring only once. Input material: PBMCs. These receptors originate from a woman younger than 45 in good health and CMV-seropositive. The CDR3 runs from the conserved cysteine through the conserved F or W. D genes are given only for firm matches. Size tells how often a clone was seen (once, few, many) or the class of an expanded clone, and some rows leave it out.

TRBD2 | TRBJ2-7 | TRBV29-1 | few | TGCAGCGCTTCCTTAGCGGGAGGGACTTCCTACGAGCAGTACTTC | CSASLAGGTSYEQYF
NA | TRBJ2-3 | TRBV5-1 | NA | TGCGCCAGCAGCCCTACCGCGACAGTAATCCCTAGCACAGATACGCAGTATTTT | CASSPTATVIPSTDTQYF
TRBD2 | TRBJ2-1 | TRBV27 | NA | TGTGCCAGCAGTAAGACTCCAGCGGGAATATACAATGAGCAGTTCTTC | CASSKTPAGIYNEQFF
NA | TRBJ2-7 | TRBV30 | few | TGTGCCTGGAGTGTACTCCCACTTCCTCTTGAGCAGTACTTC | CAWSVLPLPLEQYF
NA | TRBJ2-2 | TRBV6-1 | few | TGTGCCAGCAGCCTCCCGGAGGGGACCGGGGAGCTGTTTTTT | CASSLPEGTGELFF
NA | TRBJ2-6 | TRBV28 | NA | TGTGCCGCCAAGCCAGGTCTCTCTGGGGCCAACGTCCTGACTTTC | CAAKPGLSGANVLTF
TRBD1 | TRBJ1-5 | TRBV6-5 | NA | TGTGCCAGCAGTTACTCGATGACAGGGAGTCAGCCCCAGCATTTT | CASSYSMTGSQPQHF
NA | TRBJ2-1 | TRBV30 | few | TGTGCCTGGTCGGGACTGGCGATCTACAATGAGCAGTTCTTC | CAWSGLAIYNEQFF
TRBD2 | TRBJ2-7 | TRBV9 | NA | TGTGCCAGCAGCCTTTCCACCGGGACTAGCGCCTACGAGCAGTACTTC | CASSLSTGTSAYEQYF
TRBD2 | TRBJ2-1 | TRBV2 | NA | TGTGCCAGCAGCCGACTAGCGGGAGGAAACAATGAGCAGTTCTTC | CASSRLAGGNNEQFF
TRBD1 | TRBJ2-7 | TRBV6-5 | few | TGTGCCAGCAGTTACGGACAGGGTTATCGCTCCTACGAGCAGTACTTC | CASSYGQGYRSYEQYF
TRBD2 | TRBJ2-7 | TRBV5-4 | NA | TGTGCCAGCAGCTTGGCCGGAGTAGCGGGATACTACGAGCAGTACTTC | CASSLAGVAGYYEQYF
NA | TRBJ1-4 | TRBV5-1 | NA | TGCGCCAGCAGCTCTGGGACATCCTCACTTAATGAAAAACTGTTTTTT | CASSSGTSSLNEKLFF
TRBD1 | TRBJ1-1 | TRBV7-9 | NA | TGTGCCAGCAGCCGACAGGGGAACACTGAAGCTTTCTTT | CASSRQGNTEAFF
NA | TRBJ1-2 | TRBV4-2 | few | TGTGCCAGCAGCCAAGGAGGCGGCTACACCTTC | CASSQGGGYTF
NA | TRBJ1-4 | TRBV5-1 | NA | TGCGCCAGCAGCATCGGGGGGGAAAAACTGTTTTTT | CASSIGGEKLFF
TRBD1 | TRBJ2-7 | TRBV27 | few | TGTGCCAGCAGTTTCACGGGACAGGGGCCTTCCTACGAGCAGTACTTC | CASSFTGQGPSYEQYF
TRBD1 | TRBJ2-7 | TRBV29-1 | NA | TGCAGCGTCGCGGACAGGGTCGGGTACGAGCAGTACTTC | CSVADRVGYEQYF
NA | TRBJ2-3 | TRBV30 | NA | TGTGCCTGGACTCTGGCTGACGGGACTCGCATCAATACGCAGTATTTT | CAWTLADGTRINTQYF
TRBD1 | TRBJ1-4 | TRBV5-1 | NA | TGCGCCAGCAGCCGCACCGGACAGGGGGTTAATGAAAAACTGTTTTTT | CASSRTGQGVNEKLFF
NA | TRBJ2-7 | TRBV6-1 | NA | TGTGCCAGCAGTGGACCGTCAGGGGCCTTTTACGAGCAGTACTTC | CASSGPSGAFYEQYF
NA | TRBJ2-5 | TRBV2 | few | TGTGCCAGCAGTGTAGGCCCCGGGAGGGCCAGGGGGGGCGGAGAGACCCAGTACTTC | CASSVGPGRARGGGETQYF
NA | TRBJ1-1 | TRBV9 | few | TGTGCCAGCAGCGTCTTAACAGGGTTTGGCACTGAAGCTTTCTTT | CASSVLTGFGTEAFF
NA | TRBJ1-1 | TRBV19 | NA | TGTGCCAGTGACGGGGGGAGGGAGGCGAACACTGAAGCTTTCTTT | CASDGGREANTEAFF
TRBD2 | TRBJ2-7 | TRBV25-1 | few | TGTGCCAGCACCGAGACTAGCGGCAGGCAGTACTTC | CASTETSGRQYF
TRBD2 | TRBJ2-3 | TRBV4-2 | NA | TGTGCCAGCAGCCAAGGGCTAGCGGGCACAGATACGCAGTATTTT | CASSQGLAGTDTQYF
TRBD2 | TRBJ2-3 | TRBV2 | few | TGTGCCAGCACCGGGACTAGCGGGAGCACAGATACGCAGTATTTT | CASTGTSGSTDTQYF
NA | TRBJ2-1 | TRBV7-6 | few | TGTGCCAGCACCTTGGGAGTTTACAATGAGCAGTTCTTC | CASTLGVYNEQFF
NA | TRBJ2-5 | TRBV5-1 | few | TGCGCCAGCAGCTTGTTCCTCCAAGAGACCCAGTACTTC | CASSLFLQETQYF
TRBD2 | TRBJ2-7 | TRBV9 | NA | TGTGCCAGCAGCGTAGGAAGCGGGAGGCCCTACGAGCAGTACTTC | CASSVGSGRPYEQYF
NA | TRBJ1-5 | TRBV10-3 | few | TGTGCCATCAGTGATACCGGGAAAAGAGGCAATCAGCCCCAGCATTTT | CAISDTGKRGNQPQHF
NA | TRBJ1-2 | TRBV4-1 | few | TGCGCCAGCAGTGCTCCCAACGGGGGCTACACCTTC | CASSAPNGGYTF
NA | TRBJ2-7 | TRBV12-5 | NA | TGTGCTAGTGGTAAGAGCCCAGGCGAGCAGTACTTC | CASGKSPGEQYF
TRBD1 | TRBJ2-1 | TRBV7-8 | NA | TGTGCCAGCAGCTTTCCCCTCGGACAGGGCCTCTACAATGAGCCGTTCTTC | CASSFPLGQGLYNEPFF
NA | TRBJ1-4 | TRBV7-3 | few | TGTGCCAGCAGCGACCGCCCACAGGGAAAACTGTTTTTT | CASSDRPQGKLFF